These 15 T cell receptor beta chains were sequenced from one sample in a study of blood T cell repertoires in COVID-19. Using immunoSEQ multiplex PCR, the repertoire was profiled, and TCRdb retains in-frame clones only, with some absent. This table has roughly 480,000 clones, approximately 92% appearing once. Sequenced input: peripheral blood. The receptors derive from a man aged 18 to 35 with COVID-19, enrolled during active disease.

This clone was recorded only once. The CDR3 DNA follows: TGTGCCAGCCCGGGATGGGACTTAACCTACGAGCAGTACTTC. It specifies CASPGWDLTYEQYF. J is TRBJ2-7 and V is TRBV21-1; TRBD2 was called by the table and not checked on the DNA. TRBV21-1 represents a pseudogene. The CDR3 has 14 residues.

This clone has more than one count but fewer than ten. J is TRBJ2-7 and V is TRBV3-1 (or the pseudogene TRBV3-2), with 7 bases matching TRBD2. The V gene end was trimmed by 4 bases and the J gene end by 5 bases; junction bases not matched to a gene: 8. This CDR3 contains 14 residues. The germline V gene encodes CDR1 LGHDT and CDR2 YNNKEL (reference sequence). CDR3 region: CASSPLGGLDEQYF. CDR3 in DNA: TGTGCCAGCAGCCCCCTCGGGGGGTTGGACGAGCAGTACTTC.

V usage is TRBV21-1 and J usage is TRBJ2-1; the D call in the table, TRBD1, was not verified against the DNA. TRBV21-1 is marked as a pseudogene. The CDR3 sequence is 19 residues long. The CDR3 is CASSTGVGVFWGSYNEQFF. In DNA, the CDR3 is TGTGCCAGCAGTACAGGGGTCGGGGTTTTCTGGGGCTCCTACAATGAGCAGTTCTTC.

This sequence joins TRBV7-8 and TRBJ2-2; 7 bases map to TRBD2. This CDR3 comprises 15 residues. Germline trimming cut 5 bases from V and 4 bases from J; bases unmatched to any gene: 7. The V gene's germline CDR1 is SGHVS and CDR2 FQNEAQ. The CDR3 DNA follows: TGTGCCAGCAGCCCCTGGGAGGGGACCACCGGGGAGCTGTTTTTT. It translates to CASSPWEGTTGELFF.

J is TRBJ1-1 and V is TRBV6-5, with TRBD1 as a possible D gene (6 bases). Germline CDR1 reads MNHEY; CDR2 reads SVGAGI. The CDR3 is made up of 14 amino acids. Between the trimmed V and J ends, which lost 5 bases and 3 bases, there was a span of 13 bases. The CDR3 is CASSTTEGDTEAFF. The CDR3 DNA is TGTGCCAGCAGTACTACAGAGGGGGACACTGAAGCTTTCTTT.

The genes are TRBV19 and TRBJ2-1, with D tentatively TRBD2 (5 bases). The CDR3 has 16 amino acids. In germline, CDR1 is LNHDA, CDR2 SQIVND (reference sequence). V gave up 7 bases and J gave up 2 bases, with 18 bases separating them. The chain's CDR3 is CASTEGLLQTYNEQFF. The CDR3 DNA reads TGTGCCAGTACCGAGGGCCTCCTACAGACCTACAATGAGCAGTTCTTC. Combining the CDR3 with reference TRBV19 and TRBJ2-1 gives the whole variable domain DGGITQSPKYLFRKEGQNVTLSCEQNLNHDAMYWYRQDPGQGLRLIYYSQIVNDFQKGDIAEGYSVSREKKESFPLTVTSAQKNPTAFYLCASTEGLLQTYNEQFFGPGTRLTVL.

The rearrangement links TRBV2 to TRBJ2-1; perhaps TRBD2 as D (6 bases). V lost 6 bases and J lost 3, with 15 bases in between. CDR3 size: 15 residues. Germline lookup yields CDR1 SNHLY and CDR2 FYNNEI. CDR3 region: CASRREAGSYNEQFF. The CDR3 DNA reads as TGTGCCAGCAGGAGGGAGGCGGGAAGCTACAATGAGCAGTTCTTC.

The chain couples TRBV10-3 to TRBJ1-2; a possible D gene is TRBD1 (6 bases). The CDR3 spans 14 residues. V was clipped by 4 bases and J by 6 bases, with 15 bases between them. In germline, CDR1 is ENHRY, CDR2 SYGVKD. CDR3 amino acids: CAISGLQGWDGYTF. The CDR3 region has the DNA TGTGCCATCAGTGGGTTACAGGGTTGGGATGGCTACACCTTC.

The rearrangement uses TRBV7-6 and TRBJ2-5, with 7 bases identical to TRBD1. The V and J ends lost 5 bases and 14 bases, in that order; junction bases with no gene match: 11. The length of the CDR3 is 12 residues. CDR1 and CDR2 (germline): SGHVS, FNYEAQ. DNA for the CDR3: TGTGCCAGCAGCCCAGGGGGACGCAGAAGATACTTC. Its protein is CASSPGGRRRYF. The full variable domain, completed using reference TRBV7-6 and TRBJ2-5, is GAGVSQSPRYKVTKRGQDVALRCDPISGHVSLYWYRQALGQGPEFLTYFNYEAQQDKSGLPNDRFSAERPEGSISTLTIQRTEQRDSAMYRCASSPGGRRRYFGPGTRLLVL.

The chain combines TRBV27 with TRBJ2-3; D is possibly TRBD2 (5 bases). This CDR3 is 14 amino acids long. V lost 7 bases, J lost 0 bases, and 11 bases lay in between. Per the germline V gene, CDR1 is MNHEY and CDR2 is SMNVEV (reference sequence). The CDR3 DNA is TGTGCCAGCAAGGACTTTACTAGCACAGATACGCAGTATTTT. It specifies CASKDFTSTDTQYF.

The chain recombines TRBV5-4 with TRBJ2-2; possibly TRBD1 for D (5 bases). Trimming took off 0 bases at V and 0 bases at J, with 9 bases between the two ends. The CDR3 contains 16 residues. The germline gives CDR1 SGHNT, CDR2 YYREEE (reference sequence). CDR3 DNA sequence: TGTGCCAGCAGCTTGGGACAGTTCGCGAACACCGGGGAGCTGTTTTTT. Translated, it gives CASSLGQFANTGELFF.

The chain is built from TRBV3-1 (or the pseudogene TRBV3-2) and TRBJ2-1, with a tentative D call TRBD2 (6 bases). The CDR3 covers 16 residues. Germline CDR1 reads LGHDT; CDR2 reads YNNKEL (reference sequence). V dropped 3 bases and J dropped 2 bases, with 14 bases sitting between them. CDR3 nucleotide sequence: TGTGCCAGCAGCCAGCCCGGGACTTTCACCTACAATGAGCAGTTCTTC. Its protein product is CASSQPGTFTYNEQFF.

The genes are TRBV6-5 and TRBJ1-6, with D perhaps matching TRBD1 (5 bases). V was trimmed by 2 bases and J by 7 bases, leaving 9 bases between them. There are 14 residues in the CDR3. Germline lookup yields CDR1 MNHEY and CDR2 SVGAGI. The CDR3 DNA reads TGTGCCAGCAGTTACGAGCCAGGGAATTCACCCCTCCACTTT. As protein: CASSYEPGNSPLHF.

V is TRBV18 and J is TRBJ1-1; possibly TRBD1 for D (5 bases). The CDR3 runs 13 residues. Germline CDR1 is KGHSH and CDR2 is LQKENI. V dropped 5 bases and J dropped 2 bases, with 9 bases sitting between them. CDR3 region: CASSDSGNTEAFF. Here the CDR3 DNA reads TGTGCCAGCTCAGACAGTGGCAACACTGAAGCTTTCTTT.

This chain connects TRBV27 to TRBJ2-6; 10 bases map to TRBD1. Germline values: CDR1 MNHEY, CDR2 SMNVEV (reference sequence). The CDR3 spans 17 residues. Trimming took 7 bases from V and 4 from J; bases not matched to a gene: 10. The CDR3, as DNA: TGTGCCAGCAAACGGGACAGGGGATTTATGGGGGCCAACGTCCTGACTTTC. This gives the protein CASKRDRGFMGANVLTF.